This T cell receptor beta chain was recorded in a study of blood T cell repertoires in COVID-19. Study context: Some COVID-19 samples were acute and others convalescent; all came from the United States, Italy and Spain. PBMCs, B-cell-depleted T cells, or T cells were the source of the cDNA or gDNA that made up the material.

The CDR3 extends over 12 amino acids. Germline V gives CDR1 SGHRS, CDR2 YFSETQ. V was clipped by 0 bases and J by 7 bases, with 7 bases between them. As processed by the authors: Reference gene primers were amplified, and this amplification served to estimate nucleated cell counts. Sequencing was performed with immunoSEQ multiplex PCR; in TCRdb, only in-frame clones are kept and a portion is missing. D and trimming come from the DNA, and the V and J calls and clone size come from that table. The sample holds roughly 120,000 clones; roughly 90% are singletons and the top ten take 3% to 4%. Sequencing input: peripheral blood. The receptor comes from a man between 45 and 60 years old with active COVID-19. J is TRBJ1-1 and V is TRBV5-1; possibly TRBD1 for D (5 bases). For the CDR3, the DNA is TGCGCCAGCAGCTTGGATAGGGGTGAAGCTTTCTTT. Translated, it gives CASSLDRGEAFF.